The clone carrying this TCR beta chain was seen a handful of times. This specimen comes from a study of beta chain features in type 1 diabetes. Every isolated RNA sample was fully reverse transcribed, so sequencing captured expressed TCRB transcripts. Profiling relied on immunoSEQ multiplex PCR, and the TCRdb table lists in-frame clones only, not all of them. The table lists nearly 250,000 clones, 14% of them singletons, with around 0.03% in the top ten. This CDR3 is 14 amino acids long. CDR1 is SGHDT and CDR2 is YYEEEE in the germline V gene. V lost 3 bases to trimming and J lost 9 bases; unmatched junction nucleotides: 7.

The sequenced sample was naive CD4+ T cells from blood. The J gene is TRBJ1-2, the V gene TRBV5-6; TRBD1 matches at 11 bases. The sequence was obtained from a woman in her forties in good health. CDR3 DNA sequence: TGTGCCAGCAGCTGGATGGGACAGGGGGAGAGCTACACCTTC. Translated: CASSWMGQGESYTF.